Listed below are T cell receptor beta chains from one sample, sequenced in a study of T cell changes during pregnancy in multiple sclerosis. Profiled with immunoSEQ multiplex PCR; TCRdb holds only in-frame clones, not every one. The profile covers 60,000 or so clones, with 85% to 90% appearing a single time and 0.89% taken by the ten largest. The material was peripheral blood, obtained in the first trimester of pregnancy. The source is a female donor in good health, enrolled as a control in a pregnancy study. Both conserved end residues are part of each CDR3. A D gene is named only where the DNA matches it firmly. Part of the rows lack a size; the others show once, few, many or a class for expanded clones.

D: NA
size: once
J: TRBJ1-6
V: TRBV30
DNA: TGTGCCTGGAGGGTACAAGGGCTAGGCAGGGTCAGTTCACCCCTCCACTTT
CDR3: CAWRVQGLGRVSSPLHF

D: TRBD1
size: NA
J: TRBJ1-6
V: TRBV4-1
DNA: TGCGCCAGCAGCCCTTTTATGCCTTTGTCCCGGGACAGGGGTTCCAGTTCACCCCTCCACTTT
CDR3: CASSPFMPLSRDRGSSSPLHF

D: NA
size: NA
J: TRBJ2-2
V: TRBV7-8
DNA: TGTGCCAGCAGCTTAGAAGGTCCCGTGCCAGCCGCGGGTGGGGAGCTGTTTTTT
CDR3: CASSLEGPVPAAGGELFF

D: TRBD1
size: NA
J: TRBJ1-2
V: TRBV5-8
DNA: TGTGCCTGGACAGGGGTGGCCTATGGCTACACCTTC
CDR3: CAWTGVAYGYTF

D: NA
size: NA
J: TRBJ2-7
V: TRBV6-1
DNA: TGTGCCAGCAGTGAAAACAGGGTGACCCGCTACGAGCAGTACTTC
CDR3: CASSENRVTRYEQYF

D: NA
size: NA
J: TRBJ2-7
V: TRBV4-2
DNA: TGTGCCAGCAGCCAAGAGATAGGGGCAGTAGAGCAGTACTTC
CDR3: CASSQEIGAVEQYF

D: TRBD1
size: NA
J: TRBJ2-5
V: TRBV4-2
DNA: TGTGCCAGCAGCCAAGATCCCGGACAGGGGGCAGAGACCCAGTACTTC
CDR3: CASSQDPGQGAETQYF

D: TRBD1
size: NA
J: TRBJ1-4
V: TRBV6-6
DNA: TGTGCCAGCAGTACCCGACAGGGAGGAAATGAAAAACTGTTTTTT
CDR3: CASSTRQGGNEKLFF

D: NA
size: NA
J: TRBJ1-5
V: TRBV29-1
DNA: TGCAGCGTTGTTGACAGCGGGGATCAGCCCCAGCATTTT
CDR3: CSVVDSGDQPQHF

D: TRBD2
size: NA
J: TRBJ2-7
V: TRBV10-3
DNA: TGTGCCGCCAAGACTAGCCAACTAAACAAAACCTACGAGCAGTACTTC
CDR3: CAAKTSQLNKTYEQYF

D: TRBD1
size: NA
J: TRBJ2-1
V: TRBV5-1
DNA: TGCGCCAGCAGCTCACCCGGACAGGGACTCAATGAGCAGTTCTTC
CDR3: CASSSPGQGLNEQFF

D: TRBD1
size: NA
J: TRBJ1-4
V: TRBV30
DNA: TGTGCCTGTACAGGGGGCTTTTGGGAAAAACTGTTTTTT
CDR3: CACTGGFWEKLFF

D: NA
size: NA
J: TRBJ2-7
V: TRBV7-2
DNA: TGTGCCAGCAGCTTATTTCACGGCGAGCAGTACTTC
CDR3: CASSLFHGEQYF

D: NA
size: NA
J: TRBJ1-1
V: TRBV6-1
DNA: TGTGCCAGCACCTTGACAGAGAACACTGAAGCTTTCTTT
CDR3: CASTLTENTEAFF

D: TRBD1
size: NA
J: TRBJ1-1
V: TRBV30
DNA: TGTGCCTGGAGTAACTCGCAGGGGGCTGAAGCTTTCTTT
CDR3: CAWSNSQGAEAFF

D: TRBD1
size: once
J: TRBJ1-5
V: TRBV6-1
DNA: TGTGCCAGCACCCTCGACAGGGGACAGCCCCAGCATTTT
CDR3: CASTLDRGQPQHF

D: TRBD1
size: NA
J: TRBJ1-1
V: TRBV5-4
DNA: TGTGCCAGCAGCATAGGGACAGGGTCCACTGAAGCTTTCTTT
CDR3: CASSIGTGSTEAFF

D: NA
size: NA
J: TRBJ1-1
V: TRBV10-3
DNA: TGTGCCATCAGTGTGTCCGGGGAGGACGCTTTCTTT
CDR3: CAISVSGEDAFF

D: TRBD2
size: NA
J: TRBJ2-1
V: TRBV27
DNA: TGTGCCAGCAGTTTACGAGGCGGGGGATACGACGATACCTACAATGAGCAGTTCTTC
CDR3: CASSLRGGGYDDTYNEQFF

D: TRBD1
size: NA
J: TRBJ2-2
V: TRBV6-5
DNA: TGTGCCAGCACTCTGACAGGGGCGGTCACCGGGGAGCTGTTTTTT
CDR3: CASTLTGAVTGELFF